Following are 32 T cell receptor beta chains from one sample sequenced in a study of cytotoxic CD8 clonotypes in ibrutinib-treated CLL. Repertoires were generated with immunoSEQ multiplex PCR, while TCRdb's copy carries only in-frame clones and drops some. The data show tens of thousands of clones, over 65% seen once. Sequenced material: PBMCs, taken before ibrutinib treatment. The receptors come from a human donor with chronic lymphocytic leukemia.

This clone appeared a few times. The chain combines TRBV5-5 with TRBJ1-1, with D uncertain. The CDR3 runs 13 residues. Trimming left V 2 bases short and J 3 bases short, with 8 bases between. Germline loops: CDR1 SGHKS, CDR2 YYEKEE (reference sequence). The CDR3 DNA is TGTGCCAGCAGCTTCTCTCTCGACACTGAAGCTTTCTTT. This translates into CASSFSLDTEAFF.

V usage is TRBV11-2 and J usage is TRBJ2-7; 8 bases map to TRBD2. Germline CDR1 is SGHAT and CDR2 is FQNNGV. The CDR3 covers 14 residues. With V trimmed by 5 bases and J by 3 bases, 6 bases remained unmatched. The CDR3 DNA reads TGTGCCAGCAGCCGTAGCGGGACACGCTACGAGCAGTACTTC. This sequence encodes CASSRSGTRYEQYF. The variable domain in full, completed from reference TRBV11-2 and TRBJ2-7, reads EAGVAQSPRYKIIEKRQSVAFWCNPISGHATLYWYQQILGQGPKLLIQFQNNGVVDDSQLPKDRFSAERLKGVDSTLKIQPAKLEDSAVYLCASSRSGTRYEQYFGPGTRLTVT.

V usage is TRBV11-2 and J usage is TRBJ1-4, with TRBD1 identical over 7 bases. This CDR3 spans 15 amino acids. Unmatched junction bases numbered 8, after V lost 5 bases and J lost 5 bases. Germline loops: CDR1 SGHAT, CDR2 FQNNGV. The CDR3 nucleotides read TGTGCCAGCAGCAAAGCCGGGACAGAGAATGAAAAACTGTTTTTT. It codes for CASSKAGTENEKLFF. The entire variable domain, with the rest obtained from reference TRBV11-2 and TRBJ1-4, is as follows: EAGVAQSPRYKIIEKRQSVAFWCNPISGHATLYWYQQILGQGPKLLIQFQNNGVVDDSQLPKDRFSAERLKGVDSTLKIQPAKLEDSAVYLCASSKAGTENEKLFFGSGTQLSVL.

The chain uses TRBV28 and TRBJ2-7; D is unclear. CDR3 size: 12 residues. V gave up 6 bases and J gave up 1 base, with 7 bases separating them. Looked up from germline, CDR1 is MDHEN and CDR2 is SYDVKM. CDR3: CASRPPSYEQYF. Written as DNA, the CDR3 is TGTGCCAGCAGACCTCCTTCCTACGAGCAGTACTTC.

J is TRBJ1-3 and V is TRBV10-3; 10 nucleotides agree with TRBD1. CDR3 length: 17 amino acids. Germline V gene lookup returns CDR1 ENHRY and CDR2 SYGVKD. V was pared by 3 bases and J by 0 bases, with 5 bases of the junction left unmatched. CDR3 sequence: CAISDAGTGVSGNTIYF. For the CDR3, the DNA is TGTGCCATCAGTGATGCCGGGACAGGGGTCTCTGGAAACACCATATATTTT.

The V gene is TRBV6-6, the J gene TRBJ2-3, with D possibly called TRBD1 or TRBD2 (5 bases each). This CDR3 is 14 amino acids long. V was clipped by 2 bases and J by 1 base, with 7 bases between them. The germline V gene encodes CDR1 MNHNY and CDR2 SVGAGI (reference sequence). The CDR3 sequence: CASSYQGRTDTQYF. The CDR3 DNA reads TGTGCCAGCAGTTACCAGGGACGCACAGATACGCAGTATTTT.

This clone was found once. This chain links TRBV27 with TRBJ2-5, with 12 positions matching TRBD2. This CDR3 spans 15 amino acids. V was clipped by 4 bases and J by 2 bases; unmatched bases: 2. Germline CDR1 reads MNHEY; CDR2 reads SMNVEV (reference sequence). The DNA of the CDR3 is TGTGCCAGCAGTTCCGGGACTAGCGGGCAAGAGACCCAGTACTTC. The encoded protein is CASSSGTSGQETQYF.

The V call is TRBV30, the J call TRBJ2-1; 11 bases align to TRBD2. V trimming: 0 bases; J trimming: 9 bases; junction bases outside the gene matches: 10. The length of the CDR3 is 16 residues. The V gene's germline CDR1 is GTSNPN and CDR2 SVGIG (reference sequence). The CDR3 region is CAWSVPRGLAAPEQFF. DNA of the CDR3: TGTGCCTGGAGTGTACCGAGGGGACTAGCGGCACCTGAGCAGTTCTTC.

In this sample, this clone is medium-sized (0.01 to 0.1%). The rearrangement uses TRBV12-5 and TRBJ2-1; D call uncertain. The V gene lost 3 bases and the J gene lost 4 bases, with 7 bases spanning the gap. The germline V gene has CDR1 LGHNT and CDR2 FRNRAP. The CDR3 has 13 amino acids. In nucleotides, the CDR3 is TGTGCTAGTGGTTTCGAGTCGTACAATGAGCAGTTCTTC. As protein: CASGFESYNEQFF.

The chain employs TRBV28 and TRBJ1-5; TRBD1 might be the D (6 bases). The CDR3 consists of 15 residues. Trimming left V 2 bases short and J 1 base short, with 9 bases between. Germline V gene sequence: CDR1 MDHEN, CDR2 SYDVKM. CDR3 nucleotide sequence: TGTGCCAGCAGTTTAGGCAGGGGAAGCAATCAGCCCCAGCATTTT. It specifies CASSLGRGSNQPQHF. Supplemented by reference TRBV28 and TRBJ1-5, the full variable domain reads DVKVTQSSRYLVKRTGEKVFLECVQDMDHENMFWYRQDPGLGLRLIYFSYDVKMKEKGDIPEGYSVSREKKERFSLILESASTNQTSMYLCASSLGRGSNQPQHFGDGTRLSIL.

This clone was counted a few times. The rearrangement joins TRBV27 to TRBJ2-7; 11 bases agree with TRBD2. The CDR3 is 15 amino acids. The germline V gene encodes CDR1 MNHEY and CDR2 SMNVEV (reference sequence). V dropped 6 bases and J dropped 5; count of bases not matched to a gene: 9. This chain's CDR3 is CASSHIAGGPDEQYF. For the CDR3, the DNA is TGTGCCAGCAGCCATATAGCGGGAGGGCCGGACGAGCAGTACTTC.

The chain combines TRBV5-1 with TRBJ2-7, with TRBD1 matching over 8 bases. The CDR3 spans 13 residues. V shed 6 bases, J shed 3 bases, and the junction held 5 bases outside the gene matches. Per the germline V gene, CDR1 is SGHRS and CDR2 is YFSETQ. CDR3 region: CASTLTGGYEQYF. CDR3 DNA sequence: TGCGCCAGCACCCTAACAGGGGGCTACGAGCAGTACTTC.

The genes are TRBV28 and TRBJ1-3, with TRBD1 identical over 9 bases. The J segment lost 0 bases and the V segment lost 5 bases, leaving 8 bases of the junction unmatched. CDR3 length: 17 amino acids. CDR1 and CDR2 from the germline V gene are MDHEN and SYDVKM. The CDR3: CASSNTGTGTSGNTIYF. CDR3 DNA: TGTGCCAGCAGTAACACCGGGACAGGGACCTCTGGAAACACCATATATTTT.

The chain uses TRBV6-1 and TRBJ2-7; possibly TRBD1 for D (6 bases). Trimming pared 1 base from V and 3 bases from J, leaving 16 bases between. The CDR3 sequence is 16 residues long. Looked up from germline, CDR1 is MNHNS and CDR2 is SASEGT. The CDR3 region is CASSEVITGTYYEQYF. The CDR3 nucleotides read TGTGCCAGCAGTGAAGTTATAACAGGGACCTACTACGAGCAGTACTTC.

The chain is built from TRBV7-3 and TRBJ1-1, with 9 bases identical to TRBD1. Per the germline V gene, CDR1 is SGHTA and CDR2 is FQGTGA. This CDR3 region has 17 residues. Trimming cost V 1 base and J 1 base; bases outside gene matches: 7. CDR3 sequence: CASSLKGLTGGNTEAFF. DNA of the CDR3: TGTGCCAGCAGCTTAAAGGGCCTGACAGGGGGGAACACTGAAGCTTTCTTT.

The V gene is TRBV2, the J gene TRBJ2-5; TRBD1 aligns across 8 bases. This CDR3 has 13 residues. Per the germline V gene, CDR1 is SNHLY and CDR2 is FYNNEI. V was clipped by 4 bases and J by 4 bases; unmatched bases: 2. CDR3 DNA sequence: TGTGCCAGCAGTGTAGACAGGGGAGAGACCCAGTACTTC. Translated: CASSVDRGETQYF.

This clone has a handful of counts. The CDR3, as DNA: TGTGCCAGTAGTAAGGTCCCACAGAACACCGGGGAGCTGTTTTTT. Translation gives CASSKVPQNTGELFF. The chain uses TRBV19 and TRBJ2-2; no clear D. Germline lookup yields CDR1 LNHDA and CDR2 SQIVND (reference sequence). The V end lost 4 bases, the J end lost 1 base, and 10 bases lay between the germline ends. The CDR3 covers 15 residues.

This sequence joins TRBV7-6 and TRBJ2-7, with a weak D call TRBD2 (5 bases). Germline V gene lookup returns CDR1 SGHVS and CDR2 FNYEAQ. CDR3 length: 15 residues. V dropped 3 bases and J dropped 0 bases, with 12 bases sitting between them. The CDR3 here is CASSFQEGSSYEQYF. The CDR3 DNA is TGTGCCAGCAGCTTCCAAGAGGGTAGCTCCTACGAGCAGTACTTC.

V and J are TRBV6-5 and TRBJ2-7, with D unresolved. V was pared by 0 bases and J by 7 bases, with 13 bases between. CDR3 length: 14 amino acids. In germline, CDR1 is MNHEY, CDR2 SVGAGI. CDR3 bases: TGTGCCAGCAGTTACTCGGCCCAGAATCCTGAGCAGTACTTC. It translates to CASSYSAQNPEQYF.

V usage is TRBV7-2 and J usage is TRBJ2-7; D remains ambiguous. CDR1 is SGHTA and CDR2 is FQGNSA in the germline V gene. The CDR3 totals 15 residues. With 1 base removed from V and 5 bases from J, the gap between germline ends came to 15 bases. CDR3 DNA sequence: TGTGCCAGCAGCTTAGAGGTCAGGACGATCAACGAGCAGTACTTC. Translation gives CASSLEVRTINEQYF.

Only one count was recorded for this clone. The rearrangement uses TRBV18 and TRBJ2-5, with 9 bases aligning to TRBD2. The CDR3 is made up of 17 amino acids. The germline CDR1 and CDR2 sequences are KGHSH and LQKENI. V trimming: 3 bases; J trimming: 5 bases; junction bases outside the gene matches: 13. The CDR3 region has the DNA TGTGCCAGCTCACCCCTACCCGCGCGGGAGGGCTATGAGACCCAGTACTTC. Residues: CASSPLPAREGYETQYF. Full variable domain (missing parts from reference TRBV18 and TRBJ2-5): NAGVMQNPRHLVRRRGQEARLRCSPMKGHSHVYWYRQLPEEGLKFMVYLQKENIIDESGMPKERFSAEFPKEGPSILRIQQVVRGDSAAYFCASSPLPAREGYETQYFGPGTRLLVL.

The chain is built from TRBV10-2 and TRBJ1-4, with D unresolved. Germline V gives CDR1 WSHSY, CDR2 SAAADI. There are 17 residues in the CDR3. Trimming cost V 2 bases and J 7 bases, with 20 bases left between them. CDR3 sequence: CASSEPTLPGYSEKLFF. CDR3 nucleotide sequence: TGCGCCAGCAGTGAGCCGACCCTGCCCGGGTATAGTGAAAAACTGTTTTTT.

This chain connects TRBV7-9 to TRBJ2-1; D tentatively reads TRBD1 or TRBD2 (6 bases each). The CDR3 covers 13 residues. V was pared by 7 bases and J by 5 bases, with 12 bases between. Germline V gene sequence: CDR1 SEHNR, CDR2 FQNEAQ (reference sequence). The CDR3 region is CASIRGGNNEQFF. For the CDR3, the DNA is TGTGCCAGCATCAGGGGAGGTAACAATGAGCAGTTCTTC.

The chain is built from TRBV28 and TRBJ1-4; D gene uncertain. Trimming cost V 6 bases and J 4 bases, with 15 bases left between them. The CDR3 runs 15 residues. Germline CDR1 MDHEN, CDR2 SYDVKM. The CDR3 here is CASSLNPGDNEKLFF. CDR3 nucleotide sequence: TGTGCCAGCAGCTTAAACCCGGGTGATAATGAAAAACTGTTTTTT. The entire variable domain, with the rest obtained from reference TRBV28 and TRBJ1-4, is as follows: DVKVTQSSRYLVKRTGEKVFLECVQDMDHENMFWYRQDPGLGLRLIYFSYDVKMKEKGDIPEGYSVSREKKERFSLILESASTNQTSMYLCASSLNPGDNEKLFFGSGTQLSVL.

The chain carries TRBV18 and TRBJ2-1; D possibly uses TRBD1 or TRBD2 (5 bases each). Germline lookup yields CDR1 KGHSH and CDR2 LQKENI. The length of the CDR3 is 18 residues. V shed 2 bases and J shed 1 base, with 18 bases lying between them. CDR3: CASSPGLGVRESYNEQFF. In nucleotides, the CDR3 is TGTGCCAGCTCACCAGGTTTAGGGGTTCGGGAATCCTACAATGAGCAGTTCTTC.

This chain links TRBV15 with TRBJ1-4, with D perhaps TRBD1 (5 bases). The CDR3 is 14 residues long. With 0 bases removed from V and 7 bases from J, the gap between germline ends came to 9 bases. Germline lookup yields CDR1 LNHNV and CDR2 YYDKDF (reference sequence). CDR3 nucleotide sequence: TGTGCCACCAGCAGAGATCGACAGAGTGAAAAACTGTTTTTT. Encoded protein: CATSRDRQSEKLFF.

Within the sample, this clone is medium-sized. The chain couples TRBV19 to TRBJ1-2, with a possible D match to TRBD1 (6 bases). V lost 4 bases to trimming and J lost 4 bases, with 10 bases between them. Germline-derived CDR1 and CDR2 are LNHDA and SQIVND (reference sequence). This CDR3 is 13 amino acids long. The CDR3: CASSTRGPYGYTF. In DNA, the CDR3 is TGTGCCAGTAGTACCCGGGGGCCCTATGGCTACACCTTC.

The chain employs TRBV15 and TRBJ1-3; D gene uncertain. V was trimmed by 0 bases and J by 3 bases, leaving 12 bases between them. The CDR3 is 16 amino acids. The germline V gene has CDR1 LNHNV and CDR2 YYDKDF (reference sequence). The CDR3: CATSRDLAYHGNTIYF. The CDR3 nucleotides read TGTGCCACCAGCAGAGATCTGGCTTATCATGGAAACACCATATATTTT.

In this sample, this clone turned up once. In DNA, the CDR3 is TGTGCCAGCAGCCAAGAGCCAGAACAAGAGACCCAGTACTTC. This codes for CASSQEPEQETQYF. The V call is TRBV4-2, the J call TRBJ2-5; no clear D gene. There are 14 residues in the CDR3. The V end lost 0 bases, the J end lost 2 bases, and 7 bases lay between the germline ends. The V gene's germline CDR1 is LGHNA and CDR2 YNFKEQ.

V usage is TRBV28 and J usage is TRBJ2-3, with D perhaps matching TRBD2 (6 bases). Germline V gene lookup returns CDR1 MDHEN and CDR2 SYDVKM. Trimming removed 2 bases at V and 3 bases at J, with 15 bases between. The CDR3 is 16 residues long. The DNA for the CDR3 is TGTGCCAGCAGTTTAGGTAGTGGCGGGGCGACAGATACGCAGTATTTT. Amino acids: CASSLGSGGATDTQYF.

The CDR3 loop is CASILGLNSYNEQFF. DNA for the CDR3: TGTGCCAGCATATTAGGACTGAACTCCTACAATGAGCAGTTCTTC. The chain has TRBV2 and TRBJ2-1; possibly TRBD2 for D (5 bases). CDR3 length equals 15 residues. The germline CDR1 and CDR2 sequences are SNHLY and FYNNEI. Deletions cut 7 bases from V and 0 bases from J, with 13 bases between.

The J gene is TRBJ2-7, the V gene TRBV30; tentatively, D is TRBD2 (5 bases). Trimming stripped 0 bases from V and 0 bases from J, with 12 bases between. Germline assignment: CDR1 GTSNPN and CDR2 SVGIG (reference sequence). The CDR3 loop spans 15 amino acids. The CDR3 protein is CAWSVPSGLSYEQYF. DNA of the CDR3: TGTGCCTGGAGTGTACCAAGCGGACTCTCCTACGAGCAGTACTTC.